This TCR beta chain was observed in a study of long-term antiretroviral therapy in people with HIV. The CDR3 sequence is 16 residues long. Looked up from germline, CDR1 is SEHNR and CDR2 is FQNEAQ (reference sequence). Trimming took off 6 bases at V and 0 bases at J, with 15 bases between the two ends. Study results and limitations: Once patients were on ART, diversity went higher but still fell short of transplant donor controls. Pre-ART expanded TRB clones stayed dominant throughout, though often decreasing after ART.

Clinicians in the United States treated all participants with HIV. Regarding this clone: What it recognizes is unknown.

Researchers ran immunoSEQ v3.0 at survey level. This table comes from immunoSEQ multiplex PCR, and its TCRdb copy is limited to in-frame clones, with some not included. Of about 33,000 clones listed, approximately 80% are singletons. The receptor was derived from a woman aged 45-65 years with HIV. The sample consisted of unsorted PBMCs, taken 2 years after starting antiretroviral therapy. This rearrangement joins TRBV7-9 to TRBJ1-3; D unresolved. The CDR3 DNA follows: TGTGCCAGCAGGCGTCCCGGAGTGCTCTCTGGAAACACCATATATTTT. Translating it yields CASRRPGVLSGNTIYF.